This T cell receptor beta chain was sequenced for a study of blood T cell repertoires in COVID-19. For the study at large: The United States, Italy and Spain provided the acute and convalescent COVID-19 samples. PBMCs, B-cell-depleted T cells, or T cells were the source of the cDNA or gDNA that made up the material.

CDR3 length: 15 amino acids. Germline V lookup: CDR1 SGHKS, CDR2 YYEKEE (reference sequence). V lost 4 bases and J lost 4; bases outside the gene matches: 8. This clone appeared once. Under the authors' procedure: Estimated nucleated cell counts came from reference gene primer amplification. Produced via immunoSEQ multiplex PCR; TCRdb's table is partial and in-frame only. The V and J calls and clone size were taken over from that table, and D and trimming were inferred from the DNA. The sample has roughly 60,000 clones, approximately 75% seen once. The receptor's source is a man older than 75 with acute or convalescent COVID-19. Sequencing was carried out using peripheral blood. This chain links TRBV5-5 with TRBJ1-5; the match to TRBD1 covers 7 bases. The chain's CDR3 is CASSGWGTANQPQHF. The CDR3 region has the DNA TGTGCCAGCAGCGGGTGGGGGACAGCTAATCAGCCCCAGCATTTT.